Listed below are T cell receptor beta chains from one sample, sequenced in a study of long-term antiretroviral therapy in people with HIV. The assay was immunoSEQ multiplex PCR, and TCRdb's table has in-frame clones only and misses some. The sample has approximately 25,000 clones; 85% to 90% are singletons. Sequenced material: unsorted PBMCs, taken about 4.3 years after starting antiretroviral therapy. The receptors here all came from a man younger than 45 with HIV. Both conserved end residues are part of each CDR3.

j_call v_call cdr3_aa
TRBJ2-2 TRBV5-8 CASSFSRTGELFF
TRBJ1-3 TRBV10-3 CAISLGAGNTIYF
TRBJ2-1 TRBV15 CATSRDRTLNTEQFF
TRBJ1-2 TRBV5-4 CASKGDRVSEGYTF
TRBJ2-1 TRBV9 CASSVGGGSHNEQFF
TRBJ2-2 TRBV4-1 CASSQDQGARYTGELFF
TRBJ1-1 TRBV4-3 CASSQAINRGRGTEAFF
TRBJ2-1 TRBV5-4 CASSPKTELGGEQFF
TRBJ1-5 TRBV13 CASSSSGGAEPQHF
TRBJ1-2 TRBV4-2 CASSRRDRASNYGYTF
TRBJ1-1 TRBV30 CAWSMAEAFF
TRBJ1-1 TRBV30 CAWSVLNTEAFF
TRBJ2-7 TRBV5-1 CASSLGGRLAGGVEQYF
TRBJ2-3 TRBV7-8 CASSLGFGDTQYF
TRBJ2-7 TRBV5-6 CASSHRQAIYEQYF
TRBJ2-7 TRBV6-5 CASSAQGGRHEQYF
TRBJ1-4 TRBV7-9 CASNTDDGEKLFF
TRBJ1-6 TRBV5-1 CASATGTVNSPLHF
TRBJ1-2 TRBV5-4 CASSLDGTGGDGYTF
TRBJ1-2 TRBV7-9 CASSSSTGWLDGYTF
TRBJ1-2 TRBV4-3 CASSSGISNYGYTF
TRBJ2-7 TRBV2 CASSPRLSSYEQYF
TRBJ2-3 TRBV4-2 CASSQETGNWGTQYF
TRBJ2-7 TRBV29-1 CSVGDSPYEQYF
TRBJ1-4 TRBV5-1 CASSLQGGNEKLFF
TRBJ2-7 TRBV4-3 CASSQDLGGGPSYEQYF
TRBJ1-2 TRBV4-3 CASSLWNYGQSLNYGYTF
TRBJ1-5 TRBV18 CASSPRQDQPQHF
TRBJ2-5 TRBV6-5 CASSYRGQGQETQYF
TRBJ1-2 TRBV7-9 CASSTGGVDGYTF
TRBJ2-1 TRBV9 CASSVEIGGSRHNEQFF
TRBJ1-5 TRBV5-6 CASSLGNRGFNQPQHF
TRBJ1-2 TRBV11-1 CASSKPGTLNYGYTF
TRBJ1-2 TRBV4-2 CASSLPERILAGYTF
TRBJ2-7 TRBV4-1 CASSHPSGRRGGGEQYF
TRBJ1-2 TRBV2 CASRAVQGYTF
TRBJ2-1 TRBV7-8 CASSLDQVTYNEQFF
TRBJ1-1 TRBV4-3 CASSPGVWTEAFF
TRBJ2-7 TRBV7-2 CASSLVATSGGAGEQYF
TRBJ2-7 TRBV5-6 CASSLGGQGYEQYF
TRBJ2-7 TRBV19 CASFTESYEQYF
TRBJ1-1 TRBV4-3 CASSRVAVGVSEAFF
TRBJ1-1 TRBV18 CASSTGGRTEAFF
TRBJ2-2 TRBV6-6 CASSYVPPKDTGELFF
TRBJ1-2 TRBV29-1 CSVVQVAGVVTGYTF
TRBJ2-3 TRBV5-1 CASSLWQVDTDTQYF
TRBJ2-7 TRBV10-3 CAISRTIIQSKGSYEQYF
TRBJ1-4 TRBV4-3 CASSKLTGGNEKLFF